Listed below are T cell receptor beta chains from one sample, sequenced in a study of T cells in Graves' hyperthyroidism and ophthalmopathy. TCRdb re-called the multiplex PCR reads with MiXCR, one entry per CDR3 protein. The table has about 620,000 distinct CDR3 sequences, around 15% seen once. The sample taken for sequencing was blood. The origin of the receptors is a woman aged 25 to 39 with Graves' hyperthyroidism. The CDR3 runs from the conserved cysteine through the conserved F or W.

CASSEYTSGTYNEQFF TRBJ2-1 TRBV25-1
CASSLVWDRGNSPLHF TRBJ1-6 TRBV12-3/TRBV12-4
CASIPDRESSYEQYF TRBJ2-7 TRBV28
CASSQDTEEGSPLHF TRBJ1-6 TRBV4-3
CATLAGTHNEQFF TRBJ2-1 TRBV7-8
CASSLMGNEQFF TRBJ2-1 TRBV7-3
CASSLWGLGGNQPQHF TRBJ1-5 TRBV28
CASSRPLITRTEAFF TRBJ1-1 TRBV18
CASSWDRDEQFF TRBJ2-1 TRBV12-3/TRBV12-4
CASSYPSDREAKNIQYF TRBJ2-4 TRBV28
CASSERTVYGYTF TRBJ1-2 TRBV25-1
CSARPTRGGQETQYF TRBJ2-5 TRBV20-1
CASSHTHRGYEQYF TRBJ2-7 TRBV27
CASSVTGGMAKNIQYF TRBJ2-4 TRBV11-2
CASSQAAAGSSYNEQFF TRBJ2-1 TRBV28
CASSQVLASYEQYF TRBJ2-7 TRBV4-1
CASRPVSGQMNTEAFF TRBJ1-1 TRBV11-2
CASISPAYNEQFF TRBJ2-1 TRBV28
CASSLRDSYQETQYF TRBJ2-5 TRBV11-2
CAISGYQGMTEAFF TRBJ1-1 TRBV10-3
CASSQGRYTEAFF TRBJ1-1 TRBV3-1
CASSTQGLAGYEQYF TRBJ2-7 TRBV5-1
CASSSGQGEQYF TRBJ2-7 TRBV7-9
CASSFIAGAVNEQFF TRBJ2-1 TRBV7-3
CASSSPTSGSFDEQYF TRBJ2-7 TRBV28
CATQYITSVNEQYF TRBJ2-7 TRBV28
CASLEGGDYNEQFF TRBJ2-1 TRBV13
CASIYTSASYEQYF TRBJ2-7 TRBV2
CASSLGADPQYF TRBJ2-3 TRBV5-1
CASTLRADMTSYEQYF TRBJ2-7 TRBV28
CASSFVAGGLNEQFF TRBJ2-1 TRBV28
CASSIVTVNTEAFF TRBJ1-1 TRBV19
CASSFGGQGAYEQYF TRBJ2-7 TRBV7-2
CSVVQSFTEAFF TRBJ1-1 TRBV29-1
CASSSGQWNSPLHF TRBJ1-6 TRBV12-3/TRBV12-4
CASSFRDTEAFF TRBJ1-1 TRBV5-1
CASSLSAMSSYNEQFF TRBJ2-1 TRBV7-3
CASRSWEGQETQYF TRBJ2-5 TRBV5-6
CASRPLSVSGANVLTF TRBJ2-6 TRBV27
CASSLLEGGYGYTF TRBJ1-2 TRBV6-5
CASSVQIARGAGELFF TRBJ2-2 TRBV9
CASSGGTRGEQYF TRBJ2-7 TRBV10-1
CASSLVLARGYEQYF TRBJ2-7 TRBV5-6
CASRQGAGYNEQFF TRBJ2-1 TRBV28
CSARRDVYEQYF TRBJ2-7 TRBV20-1
CASSQSRDSSNYNEQFF TRBJ2-1 TRBV28
CASSLGSPRSTQYF TRBJ2-3 TRBV7-6
CATSDIGQGWGEQFF TRBJ2-1 TRBV24-1
CASSLGEARGNEQFF TRBJ2-1 TRBV7-9
CASSFLGAGATEAFF TRBJ1-1 TRBV12-3/TRBV12-4
CASRGTSGKETQYF TRBJ2-5 TRBV6-2/TRBV6-3
CSVETGGVSTEAFF TRBJ1-1 TRBV29-1
CASSQDLDRGGYGYTF TRBJ1-2 TRBV4-1
CASSVLAGDSYEQYF TRBJ2-7 TRBV2
CASAHGSGQARWSPQHF TRBJ1-5 TRBV12-5
CASSGGWGNEQFF TRBJ2-1 TRBV2
CASSEKVAGAKEQYF TRBJ2-7 TRBV6-1
CASRQGSANTEAFF TRBJ1-1 TRBV27
CASSVRDRGQTDTQYF TRBJ2-3 TRBV2
CASSSTVGRNYGYTF TRBJ1-2 TRBV5-4